This T cell receptor (beta chain) was sequenced for a study of sequential checkpoint blockade in melanoma. Study as a whole: Randomization was 1:1 between first-line nivolumab→ipilimumab and ipilimumab→nivolumab.

The treatment here: randomized to nivolumab then ipilimumab (arm A) or the reverse (arm B). PBMC sorting kept live CD3+CD8+ cells without CD19 or CD56. The sample holds one count of this clone. Clones were sequenced by immunoSEQ multiplex PCR, and TCRdb holds only the in-frame ones, with some missing. This table has about 27,000 clones, 70% to 85% appearing once. The material sequenced was CD8+ T cells sorted from blood (inferred from file names), taken from a patient given nivolumab and ipilimumab in sequence. The receptor was isolated from a human donor with melanoma.

CDR3 DNA sequence: TGTGCCAGCAGCTCTTTTGTGGACATATCTTCACCCCTCCACTTT. Translated: CASSSFVDISSPLHF. J is TRBJ1-6 and V is TRBV7-9; D is perhaps TRBD1 (5 bases). The germline V gene encodes CDR1 SEHNR and CDR2 FQNEAQ (reference sequence). CDR3 size: 15 residues. Trimming removed 4 bases at V and 9 bases at J, with 16 bases between.